Shown below are 17 T cell receptor beta chains from a single sample sequenced in a study of blood T cells in healthy people across ages. PCR was performed a second time for about 6 to 12 cycles using a sample-barcoded 5' primer and a J-beta primer mix. TCRdb fed the 5' RACE reads into MiXCR, producing one record per CDR3 protein. The table shows over a million distinct CDR3 sequences, with about 42% occurring only once. The specimen was blood. All receptors derive from a woman younger than 35 in good health.

The chain has TRBV7-9 and TRBJ1-2, with TRBD1 matching over 8 bases. This CDR3 region has 15 residues. Trimming cost V 2 bases and J 4 bases; bases outside gene matches: 6. Per the germline V gene, CDR1 is SEHNR and CDR2 is FQNEAQ (reference sequence). CDR3 bases: TGTGCCAGCAGCTTACAGGGGGCAAGGGGCTATGGCTACACCTTC. This gives the protein CASSLQGARGYGYTF. Supplemented by reference TRBV7-9 and TRBJ1-2, the full variable domain reads DTGVSQNPRHKITKRGQNVTFRCDPISEHNRLYWYRQTLGQGPEFLTYFQNEAQLEKSRLLSDRFSAERPKGSFSTLEIQRTEQGDSAMYLCASSLQGARGYGYTFGSGTRLTVV.

This clonotype was counted at least ten times. The V gene is TRBV7-2, the J gene TRBJ1-4, with 11 bases lining up with TRBD1. CDR1 SGHTA and CDR2 FQGNSA come from the germline V gene. CDR3 length: 14 residues. V shed 5 bases and J 8 bases; nucleotides not matched to a gene: 4. The CDR3 coding sequence is TGTGCCAGCAGCCCCGGGACAGGGGGGGAAAAACTGTTTTTT. As protein: CASSPGTGGEKLFF.

J is TRBJ2-7 and V is TRBV7-2; 13 positions agree with TRBD2. V lost 2 bases to trimming and J lost 5 bases; unmatched junction nucleotides: 12. The CDR3 is made up of 18 amino acids. Germline V gives CDR1 SGHTA, CDR2 FQGNSA. This CDR3 is CASSLSIFGLAGDHEQYF. CDR3 sequence (DNA): TGTGCCAGCAGCTTATCCATTTTTGGACTAGCGGGAGACCACGAGCAGTACTTC.

The chain couples TRBV21-1 to TRBJ1-5; no DNA check was done on the table's D call, TRBD1. TRBV21-1 is a known pseudogene. CDR3 length: 15 amino acids. CDR3 sequence reads: CASSNGTYSNQPQHF. The CDR3 DNA follows: TGTGCCAGCAGCAATGGGACATATAGCAATCAGCCCCAGCATTTT.

The chain combines TRBV10-3 with TRBJ2-7; D might be TRBD1 (6 bases). V dropped 4 bases and J dropped 1 base, with 17 bases sitting between them. The CDR3 is 16 residues long. Germline V lookup: CDR1 ENHRY, CDR2 SYGVKD. CDR3 amino acids: CAISARQVGGSYEQYF. CDR3 nucleotides: TGTGCCATCAGTGCGCGACAGGTAGGGGGTTCCTACGAGCAGTACTTC.

The count of this clonotype is one. The rearrangement uses TRBV14 and TRBJ1-1; D ambiguous. The CDR3 sequence is 15 residues long. V lost 0 bases to trimming and J lost 1 base, with 9 bases between them. Looked up from germline, CDR1 is SGHDN and CDR2 is FVKESK. The CDR3 bases are TGTGCCAGCAGCCAAGATGTGGTATCGAACACTGAAGCTTTCTTT. As protein: CASSQDVVSNTEAFF.

This clonotype turned up a few times. The chain employs TRBV29-1 and TRBJ2-1; 7 bases are shared with TRBD2. CDR3 length equals 14 residues. Germline lookup yields CDR1 SQVTM and CDR2 ANQGSEA. V dropped 7 bases and J dropped 4; count of bases not matched to a gene: 10. CDR3 in DNA: TGCAGCGCCCAGGGAGGGGTTTCATACAATGAGCAGTTCTTC. Its protein is CSAQGGVSYNEQFF.

The chain carries TRBV9 and TRBJ1-2, with a tentative D call TRBD1 (5 bases). Germline lookup yields CDR1 SGDLS and CDR2 YYNGEE. The CDR3 consists of 14 residues. V was cut by 0 bases and J by 5 bases, with 11 bases left in between. The CDR3 loop is CASSVAREPYGYTF. CDR3 nucleotide sequence: TGTGCCAGCAGCGTAGCCAGGGAACCGTATGGCTACACCTTC. The entire variable domain, with the rest obtained from reference TRBV9 and TRBJ1-2, is as follows: DSGVTQTPKHLITATGQRVTLRCSPRSGDLSVYWYQQSLDQGLQFLIQYYNGEERAKGNILERFSAQQFPDLHSELNLSSLELGDSALYFCASSVAREPYGYTFGSGTRLTVV.

This clonotype was seen more than once but under ten times. The V call is TRBV14, the J call TRBJ1-2, with D possibly being TRBD1 (6 bases). Germline V gene sequence: CDR1 SGHDN, CDR2 FVKESK. CDR3 size: 15 residues. Trimming took off 4 bases at V and 8 bases at J, with 20 bases between the two ends. CDR3 in amino acids: CASSPPQGLGQGYTF. CDR3 nucleotides: TGTGCCAGCAGCCCCCCCCAGGGACTGGGACAAGGCTACACCTTC. The whole variable domain, filled in from reference TRBV14 and TRBJ1-2, reads EAGVTQFPSHSVIEKGQTVTLRCDPISGHDNLYWYRRVMGKEIKFLLHFVKESKQDESGMPNNRFLAERTGGTYSTLKVQPAELEDSGVYFCASSPPQGLGQGYTFGSGTRLTVV.

The J gene is TRBJ2-7, the V gene TRBV4-2; 7 bases match TRBD1. Germline V gene data show CDR1 as LGHNA and CDR2 as YNFKEQ. This CDR3 is built from 15 residues. V shed 7 bases and J 1 base; nucleotides not matched to a gene: 10. DNA of the CDR3: TGTGCCAGCAACCGACCGGAGACAGGGTCCTACGAGCAGTACTTC. Protein product: CASNRPETGSYEQYF.

The V and J genes are TRBV4-1 and TRBJ2-1, with unresolved D. This CDR3 is built from 12 residues. V lost 4 bases and J 8 bases, leaving 9 bases between the germline ends. In germline, CDR1 is MGHRA, CDR2 YSYEKL. The CDR3 sequence: CASSRSRDEQFF. CDR3 DNA sequence: TGCGCCAGCAGCCGATCTAGAGATGAGCAGTTCTTC.

The J gene is TRBJ1-1, the V gene TRBV7-2, with D tentatively TRBD1 (5 bases). The CDR3 sequence is 13 residues long. V lost 6 bases to trimming and J lost 7 bases, with 15 bases between them. Germline V gene lookup returns CDR1 SGHTA and CDR2 FQGNSA. In DNA form, the CDR3 reads TGTGCCAGCAGGACACGGGGGGGATATGAAGCTTTCTTT. This translates into CASRTRGGYEAFF.

This clonotype was counted only a few times. The rearrangement links TRBV7-9 to TRBJ2-5; D assignment may be TRBD1 or TRBD2 (5 bases each). The J call is in doubt because the DNA end fits TRBJ2-7 better. The CDR3 totals 15 residues. CDR1 is SEHNR, CDR2 FQNEAQ, per germline (reference sequence). DNA for the CDR3: TGTGCCAGCTTGGGGGAAGGAAGTAAGACCTACGAGCAGTACTTC. The encoded protein is CASLGEGSKTYEQYF.

The rearrangement links TRBV12-3 or TRBV12-4 to TRBJ2-5; TRBD1 matches at 7 bases. V was clipped by 5 bases and J by 2 bases; unmatched bases: 8. The length of the CDR3 is 15 residues. The CDR3 sequence is CASSLGQVHQETQYF. CDR3 DNA sequence: TGTGCCAGCAGTCTTGGACAGGTTCATCAAGAGACCCAGTACTTC.

Concerning this clonotype itself: Mismatch with germline at one junction end may stem from a read error. The gene calls are TRBV9 and TRBJ2-1; TRBD1 matches at 7 bases. In germline, CDR1 is SGDLS, CDR2 YYNGEE. CDR3 length equals 14 residues. This CDR3 is CAGSVRTGPNEQFF. The CDR3 DNA reads TGTGCCGGCAGCGTAAGGACAGGTCCCAATGAGCAGTTCTTC.

This rearrangement joins TRBV6-5 to TRBJ2-3; no firm D call. Between the trimmed V and J ends, which lost 0 bases and 0 bases, there was a span of 13 bases. Germline V gives CDR1 MNHEY, CDR2 SVGAGI. The CDR3 covers 17 residues. The CDR3 nucleotides are TGTGCCAGCAGTTACTCGAGTTATCGCACTAGCACAGATACGCAGTATTTT. Translation gives CASSYSSYRTSTDTQYF.

The J gene is TRBJ2-1, the V gene TRBV29-1; no reliable D call. Germline V gives CDR1 SQVTM, CDR2 ANQGSEA. Trimming removed 4 bases from V and 4 bases from J, with 14 bases in between. This CDR3 spans 14 amino acids. Here the CDR3 reads CSVGGRVVYNEQFF. CDR3 DNA: TGCAGCGTTGGAGGTCGAGTCGTGTACAATGAGCAGTTCTTC.